A selection of T cell receptor beta chains follows, all from one sample in a study of T-cell memory formation after mild COVID-19. From the 5' RACE reads, TCRdb called clonotypes with MiXCR, one entry per CDR3 protein. The sample carries about 390,000 distinct CDR3 sequences, around 20% recorded once. Sequencing input: PBMCs or a T cell subset sorted from them (not recorded which). All receptors derive from an adult woman who had mild COVID-19 (a few samples of this study predate the infection). Cell type and time point are not known. CDR3s leave out the opening cysteine and the closing phenylalanine or tryptophan.

V: TRBV6-2/TRBV6-3
CDR3: ASSKTSGTPYNEQF

V: TRBV6-2/TRBV6-3
CDR3: ASSYVGVPWHEQF

V: TRBV23-1
CDR3: ASSGMTSSNEQF

V: TRBV7-2
CDR3: ASSLEGEANYGYT

V: TRBV24-1
CDR3: ATSEPTGGANEKLF

V: TRBV19
CDR3: ATRQGAGVNQPQH

V: TRBV27
CDR3: ASSWETSGIPYEQY

V: TRBV5-1
CDR3: ASSHERTVGEKLF

V: TRBV7-6
CDR3: ASSLGAWSSYNEQF

V: TRBV7-3
CDR3: ASSFGDRRANEQF

V: TRBV3-1
CDR3: ASSPSWTGIYEQY

V: TRBV5-6
CDR3: ASSSGRGQAHEQY

V: TRBV3-1
CDR3: AGSPRSRTDTQY

V: TRBV5-1
CDR3: ASSSTASFGSGANVLT

V: TRBV12-3/TRBV12-4
CDR3: ASSFRLSGKQETQY

V: TRBV24-1
CDR3: ATSDSRILTEAF

V: TRBV5-4
CDR3: ASSLVGQADYEQY

V: TRBV7-2
CDR3: ASSLGSQVAKNIQY

V: TRBV29-1
CDR3: SVGGTVLYNEQF

V: TRBV15
CDR3: ATSSGDSPYEQY

V: TRBV6-2/TRBV6-3
CDR3: ASSYRSNTGELF

V: TRBV3-1
CDR3: ASSQNSITGELF

V: TRBV29-1
CDR3: SVDSHPEY

V: TRBV7-9
CDR3: ASTGDEQF